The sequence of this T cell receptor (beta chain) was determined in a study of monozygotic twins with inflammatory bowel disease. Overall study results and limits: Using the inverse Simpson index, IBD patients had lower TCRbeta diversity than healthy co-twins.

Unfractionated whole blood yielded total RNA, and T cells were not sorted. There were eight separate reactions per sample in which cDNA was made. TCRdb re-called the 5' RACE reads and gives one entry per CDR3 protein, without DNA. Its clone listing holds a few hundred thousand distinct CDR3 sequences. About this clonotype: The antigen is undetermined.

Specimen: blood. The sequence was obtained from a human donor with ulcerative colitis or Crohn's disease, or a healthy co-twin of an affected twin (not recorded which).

This CDR3 is CASSRDRGPYYEQYF. The chain couples TRBV27 to TRBJ2-7; no DNA is available, so the TRBD1 call from TCRdb remains unchecked. Per germline, CDR1 MNHEY and CDR2 SMNVEV (reference sequence). This CDR3 region has 15 residues.